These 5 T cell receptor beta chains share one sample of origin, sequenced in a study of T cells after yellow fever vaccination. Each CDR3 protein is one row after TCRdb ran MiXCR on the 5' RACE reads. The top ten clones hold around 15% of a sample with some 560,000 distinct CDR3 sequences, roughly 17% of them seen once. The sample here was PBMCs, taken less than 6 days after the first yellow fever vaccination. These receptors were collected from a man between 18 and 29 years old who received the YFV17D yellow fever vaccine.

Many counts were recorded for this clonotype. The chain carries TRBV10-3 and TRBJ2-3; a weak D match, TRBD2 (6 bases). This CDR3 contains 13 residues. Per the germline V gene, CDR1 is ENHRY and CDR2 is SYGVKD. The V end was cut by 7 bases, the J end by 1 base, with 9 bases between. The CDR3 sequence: CAIMASGTDTQYF. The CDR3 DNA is TGTGCCATCATGGCTAGCGGCACAGATACGCAGTATTTT.

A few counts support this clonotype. The chain's CDR3 is CASSQDAAGVYEQYV. The CDR3 bases are TGCGCCAGCAGCCAAGATGCGGCGGGGGTCTACGAGCAGTACGTC. V gene TRBV4-1 combines with J gene TRBJ2-7; TRBD2 aligns across 7 bases. From germline, CDR1 is MGHRA and CDR2 YSYEKL. This CDR3 contains 15 residues. V lost 0 bases and J lost 3; bases outside the gene matches: 5.

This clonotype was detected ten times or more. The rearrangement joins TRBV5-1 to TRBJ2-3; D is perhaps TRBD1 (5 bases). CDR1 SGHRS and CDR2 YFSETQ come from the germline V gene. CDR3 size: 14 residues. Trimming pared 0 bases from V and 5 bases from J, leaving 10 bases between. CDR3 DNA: TGCGCCAGCAGCTTGGGACAGACTCGAGATACGCAGTATTTT. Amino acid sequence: CASSLGQTRDTQYF. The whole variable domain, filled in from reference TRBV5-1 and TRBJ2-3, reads KAGVTQTPRYLIKTRGQQVTLSCSPISGHRSVSWYQQTPGQGLQFLFEYFSETQRNKGNFPGRFSGRQFSNSRSEMNVSTLELGDSALYLCASSLGQTRDTQYFGPGTRLTVL.

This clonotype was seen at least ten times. The CDR3 nucleotides are TGTGCCAGCAGTCGGACAGACCTCAATGAGCAGTTCTTC. It yields the protein CASSRTDLNEQFF. This chain uses TRBV5-5 with TRBJ2-1; TRBD1 might be the D (6 bases). In germline, CDR1 is SGHKS, CDR2 YYEKEE (reference sequence). The CDR3 has 13 amino acids. V was pared by 5 bases and J by 6 bases, with 12 bases between.

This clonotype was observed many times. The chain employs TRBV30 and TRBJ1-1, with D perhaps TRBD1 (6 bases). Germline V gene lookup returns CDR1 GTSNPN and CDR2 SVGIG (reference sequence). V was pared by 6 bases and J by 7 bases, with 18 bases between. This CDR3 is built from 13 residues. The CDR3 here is CACVRGAGGEAFF. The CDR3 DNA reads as TGTGCCTGTGTCAGGGGAGCAGGCGGTGAAGCTTTCTTT. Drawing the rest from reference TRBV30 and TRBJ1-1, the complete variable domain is SQTIHQWPATLVQPVGSPLSLECTVEGTSNPNLYWYRQAAGRGLQLLFYSVGIGQISSEVPQNLSASRPQDRQFILSSKKLLLSDSGFYLCACVRGAGGEAFFGQGTRLTVV.